The 17 T cell receptor beta chains below all came from one sample that was sequenced in a study of Graves' ophthalmopathy and Graves' hyperthyroidism. The TCR beta CDR3 regions underwent amplification from RNA transcripts. RT-PCR with HTBI primers came first, then second-round multiplex PCR. TCRdb re-derived calls from the multiplex PCR reads in MiXCR, one entry per CDR3 protein. The table has about 390,000 distinct CDR3 sequences, less than 20% seen once; the top ten hold 5.5% to 7%. The sample comprised peripheral blood. All receptors come from a young woman with stable Graves' hyperthyroidism.

This clonotype was seen many times. The chain employs TRBV6-5 and TRBJ1-2, with 7 nucleotides matching TRBD1. The germline V gene has CDR1 MNHEY and CDR2 SVGAGI. The CDR3 contains 14 residues. The V segment lost 0 bases and the J segment 8 bases; nucleotides outside the gene matches: 6. CDR3 in DNA: TGTGCCAGCAGTTACTCGAGAACAGGGGTCGGCTACACCTTC. Its protein product is CASSYSRTGVGYTF.

This clonotype was seen ten or more times. The rearrangement uses TRBV5-1 and TRBJ1-1; 9 bases align to TRBD1. Germline values: CDR1 SGHRS, CDR2 YFSETQ. The CDR3 loop spans 16 amino acids. The V segment lost 1 base and the J segment 0 bases; nucleotides outside the gene matches: 4. CDR3 sequence: CASSLRGTGLNTEAFF. CDR3 coding DNA: TGCGCCAGCAGCTTGCGTGGGACAGGGCTGAACACTGAAGCTTTCTTT. The variable domain in full, completed from reference TRBV5-1 and TRBJ1-1, reads KAGVTQTPRYLIKTRGQQVTLSCSPISGHRSVSWYQQTPGQGLQFLFEYFSETQRNKGNFPGRFSGRQFSNSRSEMNVSTLELGDSALYLCASSLRGTGLNTEAFFGQGTRLTVV.

In regard to this clonotype: This sequence may be a read error, since a much larger clone differs from it by one base. The CDR3, as DNA: TGTGCCAGCACATTAGCGGGGGGAAGAGAGGCCATAAACATTCAGTACTTC. Protein: CASTLAGGREAINIQYF. The chain uses TRBV2 and TRBJ2-4, with 10 bases aligning to TRBD2. The CDR3 covers 17 residues. CDR1 SNHLY and CDR2 FYNNEI come from the germline V gene.

A few counts support this clonotype. The chain links TRBV12-3 or TRBV12-4 to TRBJ2-5; 10 bases fit TRBD1. The V gene end was trimmed by 8 bases and the J gene end by 0 bases; junction bases not matched to a gene: 0. The CDR3 sequence is 13 residues long. Here the CDR3 reads CASGQGDQETQYF. CDR3 nucleotides: TGTGCCAGCGGACAGGGGGACCAAGAGACCCAGTACTTC.

This clonotype was found many times. The junction and the germline gene differ at one end; a read error may be behind it. The genes are TRBV19 and TRBJ1-1; TRBD1 matches 7 bases. CDR3 length: 14 amino acids. Germline V gene sequence: CDR1 LNHDA, CDR2 SQIVND (reference sequence). CDR3 sequence reads: CASTSAGGSAEASF. The CDR3 coding sequence is TGTGCCAGCACATCGGCAGGGGGGAGCGCTGAAGCTTCCTTT.

At least ten counts were recorded for this clonotype. The chain combines TRBV12-3 or TRBV12-4 with TRBJ2-7; 11 bases align to TRBD2. The CDR3 totals 15 residues. The J segment lost 2 bases and the V segment lost 5 bases, leaving 5 bases of the junction unmatched. In DNA form, the CDR3 reads TGTGCCAGCAGTCTACTAGCGGGGGATACCTACGAGCAGTACTTC. Protein sequence: CASSLLAGDTYEQYF.

A remark on this clonotype: A much larger clone lies a single base off, so this may be a read error. The genes are TRBV7-2 and TRBJ1-6; the match to TRBD1 covers 8 bases. The CDR3 length is 14 residues. Germline V lookup: CDR1 SGHTA, CDR2 FQGNSA. The CDR3 region has the DNA TGTGCCAGCAGCCAAGGACAGGGAAATTCACACCTCCACTTT. Amino acid sequence: CASSQGQGNSHLHF. Full variable domain (rest looked up from reference TRBV7-2 and TRBJ1-6): GAGVSQSPSNKVTEKGKDVELRCDPISGHTALYWYRQSLGQGLEFLIYFQGNSAPDKSGLPSDRFSAERTGGSVSTLTIQRTQQEDSAVYLCASSQGQGNSHLHFGNGTRLTVT.

This clonotype has a count of ten or more. The J gene is TRBJ2-7, the V gene TRBV19; D not resolved. Trimming took 4 bases from V and 2 from J, leaving 6 bases between them. This CDR3 is built from 12 residues. CDR1 is LNHDA, CDR2 SQIVND, per germline (reference sequence). In DNA, the CDR3 is TGTGCCAGTAGTAACAGTCCCTACGAGCAGTACTTC. As protein: CASSNSPYEQYF.

The rearrangement joins TRBV7-3 to TRBJ1-2; D not certain. Germline V CDR1 and CDR2: SGHTA, FQGTGA. The CDR3 is 14 amino acids. The ends were cut back, 2 bases at V and 5 bases at J, with 12 bases in the middle. The CDR3 coding sequence is TGTGCCAGCAGCTTAGCCCGGTGGAATTATGGCTACACCTTC. This codes for CASSLARWNYGYTF.

This clonotype has only a few counts. The chain employs TRBV6-1 and TRBJ2-2, with unresolved D. The length of the CDR3 is 13 residues. Looked up from germline, CDR1 is MNHNS and CDR2 is SASEGT. V was shortened by 6 bases and J by 6 bases, with 11 bases between the two germline ends. The CDR3 spells CASRTVGSGELFF. The CDR3, as DNA: TGTGCCAGCAGAACGGTCGGGTCCGGGGAGCTGTTTTTT.

This clonotype was seen ten or more times. The chain has TRBV27 and TRBJ1-6; maybe TRBD1 (6 bases). Trimming removed 7 bases at V and 9 bases at J, with 16 bases between. Germline V gene lookup returns CDR1 MNHEY and CDR2 SMNVEV (reference sequence). CDR3 size: 14 residues. DNA for the CDR3: TGTGCCAGCACCTTGGGGGGCGTCTTTTCACCCCTCCACTTT. The encoded protein is CASTLGGVFSPLHF.

This clonotype has a count of ten or more. The V gene is TRBV12-3 or TRBV12-4, the J gene TRBJ1-5, with a tentative D call TRBD1 (5 bases). This CDR3 has 15 residues. V lost 6 bases and J lost 4, with 16 bases in between. The DNA for the CDR3 is TGTGCCAGCAGACCCGGGACCCCGAGGAATCAGCCCCAGCATTTT. It translates to CASRPGTPRNQPQHF.

In this sample, this clonotype turned up many times. The CDR3 loop is CASSFEGARNQPQHF. The CDR3 nucleotides are TGTGCCAGCAGTTTCGAGGGGGCACGCAATCAGCCCCAGCATTTT. The chain links TRBV28 to TRBJ1-5; TRBD1 matches 7 bases. Germline CDR1 MDHEN, CDR2 SYDVKM. The CDR3 is 15 residues long. Losses at the gene ends were 3 bases for V and 2 bases for J; bases not matched to a gene: 4.

To note about this clonotype: A much larger clone sits a single nucleotide away, making a read error possible. The chain employs TRBV7-3 and TRBJ2-5, with a tentative D call TRBD2 (5 bases). Deletions cut 5 bases from V and 5 bases from J, with 18 bases between. The CDR3 has 15 residues. The germline CDR1 and CDR2 sequences are SGHTA and FQGTGA. CDR3 region: CASSPTSDGLETQYF. CDR3 in DNA: TGTGCCAGCAGCCCTACTTCAGACGGACTGGAGACCCAGTACTTC.

This clonotype was counted a few times. Since a much larger clone is just one base distant, this may be a read error. This rearrangement joins TRBV6-1 to TRBJ2-5; 9 bases align to TRBD2. CDR3 length: 15 amino acids. Germline CDR1 and CDR2: MNHNS and SASEGT. CDR3 sequence: CASSTMAGGQGTQYF. The CDR3 DNA is TGTGCCAGCAGTACGATGGCGGGGGGGCAAGGGACCCAGTACTTC.

This clonotype came up a few times. The rearrangement joins TRBV11-2 to TRBJ1-1; 7 nucleotides line up with TRBD1. CDR3 length equals 16 residues. CDR1 is SGHAT and CDR2 is FQNNGV in the germline V gene. Trimming removed 5 bases from V and 3 bases from J; junction bases left unmatched: 12. CDR3 loop: CASSPRQGRRDTEAFF. As DNA, the CDR3 is TGTGCCAGCAGCCCACGACAGGGTAGGAGGGACACTGAAGCTTTCTTT.

The rearrangement joins TRBV30 to TRBJ2-7, with 11 bases lining up with TRBD2. This CDR3 is 13 amino acids long. Trimming took 4 bases from V and 3 from J; bases not matched to a gene: 2. Germline CDR1 reads GTSNPN; CDR2 reads SVGIG (reference sequence). CDR3 nucleotide sequence: TGTGCCTGGATCCTAGCGGGAGGCTACGAGCAGTACTTC. Translated: CAWILAGGYEQYF.